A single sample is the source of the 27 T cell receptor beta chains below, sequenced in a study of early T cells in non-severe SARS-CoV-2 infection. TCRdb redid the calling of the 5' RACE reads with MiXCR, one entry per CDR3 protein. Among tens of thousands of distinct CDR3 sequences listed, 6.5% to 7.5% were seen once. Material: whole blood, obtained at baseline. These receptors were taken from an adult who was a healthcare worker with PCR-confirmed SARS-CoV-2 infection or an uninfected control (not recorded which).

A few counts support this clonotype. CDR3 loop: CSADRLNTEAFF. CDR3 coding DNA: TGCAGTGCTGACAGATTGAACACTGAAGCTTTCTTT. This rearrangement joins TRBV20-1 to TRBJ1-1, with D tentatively TRBD1 (5 bases). Between the trimmed V and J ends, which lost 5 bases and 0 bases, there was a span of 7 bases. CDR1 is DFQATT, CDR2 SNEGSKA, per germline (reference sequence). The CDR3 runs to 12 residues.

This clonotype showed up just a few times. The chain uses TRBV11-3 and TRBJ1-5; D remains ambiguous. The germline V and J ends were trimmed by 3 bases and 6 bases, with 12 bases remaining between them. CDR3 length: 14 amino acids. CDR1 SGHNT and CDR2 YENEEA come from the germline V gene. Here the CDR3 reads CASSLSLSFQPQHF. Written as DNA, the CDR3 is TGTGCCAGCAGCTTGAGCCTTAGCTTTCAGCCCCAGCATTTT.

This clonotype came up many times. DNA for the CDR3: TGTGCCAGCAGCCCCAGCGGGGACACAGATACGCAGTATTTT. This codes for CASSPSGDTDTQYF. The rearrangement links TRBV7-3 to TRBJ2-3; TRBD2 matches at 7 bases. The V gene end was trimmed by 5 bases and the J gene end by 2 bases; junction bases not matched to a gene: 4. The CDR3 runs 14 residues. Germline loops: CDR1 SGHTA, CDR2 FQGTGA. Filled out from reference TRBV7-3 and TRBJ2-3, the complete variable domain reads GAGVSQTPSNKVTEKGKYVELRCDPISGHTALYWYRQSLGQGPEFLIYFQGTGAADDSGLPNDRFFAVRPEGSVSTLKIQRTERGDSAVYLCASSPSGDTDTQYFGPGTRLTVL.

This clonotype was seen more than once but under ten times. This sequence joins TRBV12-3 or TRBV12-4 and TRBJ2-5, with D uncertain. V was pared by 6 bases and J by 5 bases, with 16 bases between. The CDR3 totals 14 residues. This CDR3 reads CASSLLSAEETQYF. CDR3 DNA: TGTGCCAGCAGCCTCTTATCTGCGGAGGAGACCCAGTACTTC.

This clonotype was found many times. The chain has TRBV28 and TRBJ2-2; D unclear. The germline CDR1 and CDR2 sequences are MDHEN and SYDVKM. Trimming took 6 bases from V and 3 from J, leaving 14 bases between them. The CDR3 spans 15 residues. The CDR3 bases are TGTGCCAGCAGCCGGCCGTCTACGTACACCGGGGAGCTGTTTTTT. It specifies CASSRPSTYTGELFF.

V and J are TRBV6-1 and TRBJ2-7; D not certain. Germline V gene data show CDR1 as MNHNS and CDR2 as SASEGT. The CDR3 runs 13 residues. Between the trimmed V and J ends, which lost 7 bases and 2 bases, there was a span of 12 bases. The CDR3 is CASTDSSPYEQYF. The CDR3 DNA sequence: TGTGCCAGCACAGATTCCTCCCCCTACGAGCAGTACTTC.

The gene calls are TRBV5-4 and TRBJ1-1; D not resolved. Trimming stripped 2 bases from V and 8 bases from J, with 16 bases between. The V gene's germline CDR1 is SGHNT and CDR2 YYREEE (reference sequence). The CDR3 has 14 residues. In DNA form, the CDR3 reads TGTGCCAGCAGCTTCTCAGTAGGTGGTGGCGAAGCTTTCTTT. It translates to CASSFSVGGGEAFF.

The CDR3 sequence: CASSLQGSGNTIYF. The CDR3 DNA follows: TGTGCCAGCAGCCTACAGGGATCTGGAAACACCATATATTTT. The chain has TRBV7-9 and TRBJ1-3, with TRBD1 as a possible D gene (6 bases). V was cut by 5 bases and J by 1 base, with 9 bases left in between. CDR3 length: 14 amino acids. Germline V gene sequence: CDR1 SEHNR, CDR2 FQNEAQ (reference sequence).

The J gene is TRBJ2-3, the V gene TRBV7-2, with 7 bases lining up with TRBD2. In germline, CDR1 is SGHTA, CDR2 FQGNSA. The length of the CDR3 is 13 residues. Trimming at V came to 4 bases and at J to 6 bases, leaving 4 bases not matched to a gene. The CDR3 DNA follows: TGTGCCAGCAGCTCCTGGCGGGGGGATACGCAGTATTTT. It yields the protein CASSSWRGDTQYF.

In this sample, this clonotype turned up many times. CDR3 sequence: CASSLPPSGADTQYF. As DNA, the CDR3 is TGTGCCAGCAGTCTTCCACCAAGCGGGGCAGATACGCAGTATTTT. The rearrangement links TRBV6-2 or TRBV6-3 to TRBJ2-3, with 7 bases aligning to TRBD2. With 5 bases clipped from V and 4 bases from J, the junction kept 9 bases outside the gene matches. This CDR3 spans 15 amino acids. Germline CDR1 reads MNHEY; CDR2 reads SVGEGT.

This clonotype was counted many times. The chain recombines TRBV7-2 with TRBJ2-7; the D gene is possibly TRBD1 (6 bases). Germline values: CDR1 SGHTA, CDR2 FQGNSA. CDR3 length: 15 residues. Trimming pared 4 bases from V and 7 bases from J, leaving 20 bases between. The CDR3 nucleotides read TGTGCCAGCAGCTATTGGACAGCCTTAGGGGGAGAGCAGTACTTC. Protein: CASSYWTALGGEQYF. The variable domain in full, with the rest retrieved from reference TRBV7-2 and TRBJ2-7, is GAGVSQSPSNKVTEKGKDVELRCDPISGHTALYWYRQSLGQGLEFLIYFQGNSAPDKSGLPSDRFSAERTGGSVSTLTIQRTQQEDSAVYLCASSYWTALGGEQYFGPGTRLTVT.

This clonotype was seen many times. The CDR3 region has the DNA TGCAGTGCTCCGAGGGGCGGGGAGATCGGCAATGAGCAGTTCTTC. It specifies CSAPRGGEIGNEQFF. V and J are TRBV20-1 and TRBJ2-1; possibly TRBD2 for D (6 bases). This CDR3 contains 15 residues. The V gene's germline CDR1 is DFQATT and CDR2 SNEGSKA (reference sequence). Trimming left V 5 bases short and J 6 bases short, with 20 bases between.

The table lists this clonotype with many counts. The rearrangement uses TRBV20-1 and TRBJ2-1; a weak D match, TRBD2 (5 bases). Trimming took 3 bases from V and 2 from J, leaving 14 bases between them. The germline V gene encodes CDR1 DFQATT and CDR2 SNEGSKA (reference sequence). This CDR3 region has 15 residues. This CDR3 reads CSASPPSGTYNEQFF. The CDR3 DNA reads as TGCAGTGCTAGCCCCCCCTCGGGGACCTACAATGAGCAGTTCTTC.

The sample holds a few counts of this clonotype. This chain uses TRBV10-3 with TRBJ1-1, with a weak D call TRBD1 (6 bases). Trimming stripped 0 bases from V and 1 base from J, with 12 bases between. There are 16 residues in the CDR3. Looked up from germline, CDR1 is ENHRY and CDR2 is SYGVKD. The CDR3 DNA reads as TGTGCCATCAGTGAGTCGACGGGCAGGGGGAACACTGAAGCTTTCTTT. It codes for CAISESTGRGNTEAFF.

The rearrangement uses TRBV5-1 and TRBJ2-3; D is unresolved. This CDR3 is 11 amino acids long. The V end lost 1 base, the J end lost 11 bases, and 8 bases lay between the germline ends. Germline CDR1 reads SGHRS; CDR2 reads YFSETQ. Written as DNA, the CDR3 is TGCGCCAGCAGCTTGACGAACCTGCAGTATTTT. Protein product: CASSLTNLQYF.

This clonotype was seen many times. This chain connects TRBV10-3 to TRBJ1-1; D may be TRBD1 (5 bases). The CDR3 runs to 13 residues. The V end was cut by 3 bases, the J end by 11 bases, with 16 bases between. Germline V gene data show CDR1 as ENHRY and CDR2 as SYGVKD. The CDR3 spells CAISDRTSGKAFF. The DNA for the CDR3 is TGTGCCATCAGTGATAGGACAAGTGGTAAGGCTTTCTTT.

The V gene is TRBV13, the J gene TRBJ2-3; 7 nucleotides line up with TRBD2. Germline-derived CDR1 and CDR2 are PRHDT and FYEKMQ (reference sequence). The ends lost 5 bases at V and 1 base at J; junction bases unmatched: 9. The CDR3 is 16 amino acids. The CDR3 DNA sequence: TGTGCCAGCAGCCAACGAGCGGGACGGGGCACAGATACGCAGTATTTT. This encodes CASSQRAGRGTDTQYF.

This clonotype was counted ten times or more. This chain connects TRBV9 to TRBJ1-2; unclear D gene. The CDR3 totals 14 residues. The V end was cut by 4 bases, the J end by 4 bases, with 14 bases between. In germline, CDR1 is SGDLS, CDR2 YYNGEE. CDR3 protein: CASSPGVDPYGYTF. The DNA of the CDR3 is TGTGCCAGCAGCCCGGGAGTTGACCCCTATGGCTACACCTTC.

The table lists this clonotype with many counts. The gene calls are TRBV11-2 and TRBJ1-1; D unclear. The CDR3 contains 15 residues. Per the germline V gene, CDR1 is SGHAT and CDR2 is FQNNGV. V was trimmed by 0 bases and J by 3 bases, leaving 11 bases between them. CDR3 sequence (DNA): TGTGCCAGCAGCTTAGAGGGTGTGGAGTACACTGAAGCTTTCTTT. This gives the protein CASSLEGVEYTEAFF.

This clonotype was counted only a few times. This rearrangement joins TRBV6-5 to TRBJ1-6, with D perhaps matching TRBD1 (5 bases). Germline CDR1 reads MNHEY; CDR2 reads SVGAGI. Between the trimmed V and J ends, which lost 0 bases and 8 bases, there was a span of 11 bases. The CDR3 runs 15 residues. CDR3 protein: CASSYSWGVDSPLHF. The CDR3 region has the DNA TGTGCCAGCAGTTACTCATGGGGCGTTGATTCACCCCTCCACTTT.

The chain uses TRBV5-1 and TRBJ2-1; 7 bases are a match to TRBD1. Germline CDR1 and CDR2: SGHRS and YFSETQ. CDR3 size: 14 residues. V trimming: 2 bases; J trimming: 9 bases; junction bases outside the gene matches: 8. In nucleotides, the CDR3 is TGCGCCAGCAGCTTCTACAGGGGTGAAAGTGAGCAGTTCTTC. The encoded protein is CASSFYRGESEQFF.

Ten or more counts support this clonotype. This chain links TRBV7-3 with TRBJ2-3, with 8 positions matching TRBD2. CDR3 length: 14 amino acids. Trimming took 5 bases from V and 4 from J; bases not matched to a gene: 5. Germline CDR1 reads SGHTA; CDR2 reads FQGTGA. The DNA for the CDR3 is TGTGCCAGCAGCGCCGGGAGGGGCCCAGATACGCAGTATTTT. Amino acid sequence: CASSAGRGPDTQYF.

The V gene is TRBV29-1, the J gene TRBJ2-1, with TRBD2 matching 10 bases. The germline V gene has CDR1 SQVTM and CDR2 ANQGSEA. V shed 7 bases and J 6 bases; nucleotides not matched to a gene: 15. This CDR3 comprises 16 residues. This CDR3 reads CSAQYRASGGANEQFF. The CDR3 bases are TGCAGCGCCCAATATCGGGCTAGCGGGGGTGCCAATGAGCAGTTCTTC.

In regard to this clonotype: Given a much more abundant clone one base away, this may be a read error. The V call is TRBV7-9, the J call TRBJ1-2; tentatively, D is TRBD1 (6 bases). Germline CDR1 SEHNR, CDR2 FQNEAQ (reference sequence). This CDR3 is built from 13 residues. CDR3: CASSLQGLHGHTF. The CDR3 DNA reads as TGTGCCAGCAGCCTACAGGGTCTCCATGGCCACACCTTC.

This clonotype appeared a few times. The V gene is TRBV4-2, the J gene TRBJ2-3; TRBD2 aligns across 8 bases. CDR1 LGHNA and CDR2 YNFKEQ come from the germline V gene. Losses at the gene ends were 1 base for V and 1 base for J; bases not matched to a gene: 13. There are 19 residues in the CDR3. The CDR3 loop reads CASSQVFFAGGGGTDTQYF. CDR3 bases: TGTGCCAGCAGCCAAGTTTTCTTTGCGGGGGGAGGTGGCACAGATACGCAGTATTTT.

This clonotype has only a few counts. The gene calls are TRBV12-3 or TRBV12-4 and TRBJ2-1; TRBD1 matches at 9 bases. The CDR3 sequence is 13 residues long. V was pared by 7 bases and J by 15 bases, with 13 bases of the junction left unmatched. The CDR3 is CASTKGQGTPPFF. DNA of the CDR3: TGTGCCAGCACCAAGGGACAGGGTACCCCCCCGTTCTTC.

This clonotype was counted between two and nine times. This chain connects TRBV20-1 to TRBJ2-7, with 14 bases fitting TRBD2. Trimming at V came to 3 bases and at J to 7 bases, leaving 5 bases not matched to a gene. The CDR3 is 14 residues long. Germline V gene lookup returns CDR1 DFQATT and CDR2 SNEGSKA (reference sequence). CDR3 sequence (DNA): TGCAGTGCTAGCGGGACTAGCGGGGGAGAGGAGCAGTACTTC. It yields the protein CSASGTSGGEEQYF.